This T cell receptor (beta chain) was sequenced for a study of blood T cell repertoires in COVID-19. Overall study context: Acute and convalescent COVID-19 specimens originated in the United States, Italy and Spain. PBMCs, B-cell-depleted T cells, or T cells provided the cDNA or gDNA that made up the material.

Worth noting for this clone: The junction and the germline gene differ at one end; a read error may be behind it.

CDR1 is MNHNS, CDR2 SASEGT, per germline. This CDR3 is built from 14 residues. Authors' methods: Nucleated cell number was recorded as an estimate derived from reference gene primer amplification. TCRdb's table, derived via immunoSEQ multiplex PCR, lists solely in-frame clones and lacks some. That table furnishes V, J and clone size, whereas the DNA furnished D and trimming. The sample includes 250,000 to 300,000 clones, around 87% seen only once; the top ten take 2% to 2.5%. The V and J genes are TRBV6-1 and TRBJ1-1; D uncertain. The sample taken for sequencing was peripheral blood. The source is a woman aged 45 to 65 who had recovered from COVID-19. This CDR3 reads CASREAIADTEAFF. The DNA of the CDR3 is TGTGCCAGCAGAGAAGCAATAGCGGACACTGAAGCTTTCTTT.